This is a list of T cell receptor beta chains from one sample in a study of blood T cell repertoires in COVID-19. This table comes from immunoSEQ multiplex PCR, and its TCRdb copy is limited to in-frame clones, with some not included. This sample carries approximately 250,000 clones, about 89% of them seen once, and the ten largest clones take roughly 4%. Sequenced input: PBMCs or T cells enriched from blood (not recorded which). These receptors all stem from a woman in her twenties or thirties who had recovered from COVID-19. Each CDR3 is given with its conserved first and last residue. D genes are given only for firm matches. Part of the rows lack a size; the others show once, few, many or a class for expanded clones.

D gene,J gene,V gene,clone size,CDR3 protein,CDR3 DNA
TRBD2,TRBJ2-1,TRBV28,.,CASSLLGEGYNEQFF,TGTGCCAGCAGTTTATTGGGGGAGGGGTACAATGAGCAGTTCTTC
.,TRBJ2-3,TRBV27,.,CASSFMGLNTDTQYF,TGTGCCAGCAGTTTCATGGGGCTGAACACAGATACGCAGTATTTT
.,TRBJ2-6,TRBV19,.,CASSMSSGANVLTF,TGTGCCAGTAGTATGTCGTCTGGGGCCAACGTCCTGACTTTC
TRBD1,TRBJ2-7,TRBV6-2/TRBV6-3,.,CASSYQRQGIYEQYF,TGTGCCAGCAGTTACCAGAGACAGGGTATCTACGAGCAGTACTTC
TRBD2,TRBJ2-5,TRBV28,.,CASSLGASGRGKTQYF,TGTGCCAGCAGTTTAGGGGCTAGCGGGAGGGGAAAGACCCAGTACTTC
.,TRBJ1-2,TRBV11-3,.,CASSLNGAEVVRNGYTF,TGTGCCAGCAGCTTAAATGGGGCCGAGGTGGTCCGCAATGGCTACACCTTC
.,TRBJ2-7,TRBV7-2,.,CASGPGQGYEQYF,TGTGCCAGCGGACCAGGCCAGGGCTACGAGCAGTACTTC
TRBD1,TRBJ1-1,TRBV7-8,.,CASSLAGTGDREAFF,TGTGCCAGCAGCTTAGCCGGGACAGGGGACCGTGAAGCTTTCTTT
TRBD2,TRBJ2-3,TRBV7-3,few,CASSLTSALAGELGQIGDTQYF,TGTGCCAGCAGCTTAACCTCAGCGCTAGCGGGAGAACTGGGGCAAATCGGAGATACGCAGTATTTT
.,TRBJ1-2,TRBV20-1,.,CRSGFLGGYTF,TGCAGGAGCGGGTTTCTGGGGGGCTACACCTTC
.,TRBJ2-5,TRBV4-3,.,CASSQGREQTQYF,TGCGCCAGCAGCCAAGGCAGGGAACAGACCCAGTACTTC
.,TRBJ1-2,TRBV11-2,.,CASSLSWTVGYTF,TGTGCCAGCAGCTTATCGTGGACAGTTGGCTACACCTTC
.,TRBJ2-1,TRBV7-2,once,CASSLFGGTSYNEQFF,TGTGCCAGCAGCTTATTTGGGGGGACCTCCTACAATGAGCAGTTCTTC
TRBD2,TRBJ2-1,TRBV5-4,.,CASSQTMTSGNNEQFF,TGTGCCAGCAGCCAAACGATGACTAGCGGGAACAATGAGCAGTTCTTC
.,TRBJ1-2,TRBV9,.,CASSGPIVAREGYYGYTF,TGTGCCAGCAGCGGACCCATAGTAGCGAGGGAGGGATACTATGGCTACACCTTC
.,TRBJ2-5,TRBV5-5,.,CASSGTGLGTQYF,TGTGCCAGCAGCGGTACAGGGCTCGGGACCCAGTACTTC
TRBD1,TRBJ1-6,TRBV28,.,CASSGWTGVGSPLHF,TGTGCCAGCAGTGGATGGACAGGGGTGGGTTCACCCCTCCACTTT
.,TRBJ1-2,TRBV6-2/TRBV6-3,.,CASSYLDSINYGYTF,TGTGCCAGCAGTTACCTGGACAGCATTAACTATGGCTACACCTTC
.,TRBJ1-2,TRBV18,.,CASSPEGGAGYTF,TGTGCCAGCTCACCAGAGGGGGGGGCTGGCTACACCTTC
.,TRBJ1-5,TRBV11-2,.,CASSLGGTSNQPQHF,TGTGCCAGCAGCTTAGGTGGGACATCCAATCAGCCCCAGCATTTT
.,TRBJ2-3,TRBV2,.,CASTTHLGVSTDTQYF,TGTGCCAGCACTACCCACCTAGGGGTTTCCACAGATACGCAGTATTTT
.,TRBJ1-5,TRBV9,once,CASSVDPGPQPQHF,TGTGCCAGCAGCGTAGACCCAGGCCCGCAGCCCCAGCATTTT
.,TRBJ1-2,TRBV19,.,CASSEAEVNYGYTF,TGTGCCAGTAGTGAGGCAGAAGTTAACTATGGCTACACCTTC
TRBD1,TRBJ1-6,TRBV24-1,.,CATSLQGARNSPLHF,TGTGCCACCAGCCTACAGGGGGCTAGAAATTCACCCCTCCACTTT
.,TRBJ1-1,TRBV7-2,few,CASSLLGIFEAFF,TGTGCCAGCAGCCTTCTCGGGATTTTTGAAGCTTTCTTT
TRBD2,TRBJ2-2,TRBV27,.,CASRPSGGGELFF,TGTGCCAGCAGGCCCAGCGGGGGCGGGGAGCTGTTTTTT
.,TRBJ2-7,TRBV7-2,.,CASSLALLDSYEQYF,TGTGCCAGCAGCTTAGCGCTCCTAGACTCCTACGAGCAGTACTTC
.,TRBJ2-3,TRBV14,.,CASSQAGSTRSDSTDTQYF,TGTGCCAGCAGCCAAGCCGGGAGCACTAGATCCGATAGCACAGATACGCAGTATTTT
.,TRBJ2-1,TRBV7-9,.,CASSLAIRGRSPNEQFF,TGTGCCAGCAGCTTAGCGATTAGGGGAAGGTCGCCCAATGAGCAGTTCTTC
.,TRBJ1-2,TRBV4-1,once,CASSPPQGSLYGYTF,TGCGCCAGCAGCCCACCTCAGGGTTCGCTTTATGGCTACACCTTC
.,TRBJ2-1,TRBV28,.,CASSFSNRDYNEQFF,TGTGCCAGCAGTTTTTCTAACCGAGATTACAATGAGCAGTTCTTC
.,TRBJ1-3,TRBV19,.,CASTHQGTLSGNTIYF,TGTGCCAGTACCCACCAGGGAACCCTCTCTGGAAACACCATATATTTT
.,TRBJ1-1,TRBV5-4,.,CASSRGGGGTEAFF,TGTGCCAGCAGCCGCGGGGGAGGTGGCACTGAAGCTTTCTTT